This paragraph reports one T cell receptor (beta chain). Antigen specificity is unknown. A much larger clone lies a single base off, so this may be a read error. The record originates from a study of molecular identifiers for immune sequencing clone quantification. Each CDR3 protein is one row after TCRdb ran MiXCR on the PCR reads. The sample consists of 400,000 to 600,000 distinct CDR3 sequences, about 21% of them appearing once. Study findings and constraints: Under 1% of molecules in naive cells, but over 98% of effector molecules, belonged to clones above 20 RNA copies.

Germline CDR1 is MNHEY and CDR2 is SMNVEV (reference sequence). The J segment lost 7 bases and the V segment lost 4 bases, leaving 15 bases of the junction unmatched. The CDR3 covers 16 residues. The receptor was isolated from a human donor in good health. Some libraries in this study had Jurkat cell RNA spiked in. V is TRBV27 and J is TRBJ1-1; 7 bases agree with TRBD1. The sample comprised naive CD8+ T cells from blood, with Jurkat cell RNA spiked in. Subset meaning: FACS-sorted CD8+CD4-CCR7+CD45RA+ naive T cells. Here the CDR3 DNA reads TGTGCCAGCAGTTCATCTTTCGGTGCAGGGGGTAGTGAAGCTTTCTTT. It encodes CASSSSFGAGGSEAFF.